The T cell receptor beta chain under discussion was sequenced for a study of blood T cell repertoires in COVID-19. With 2 bases clipped from V and 7 bases from J, the junction kept 5 bases outside the gene matches. This CDR3 contains 15 residues. Germline CDR1 is LGHNA and CDR2 is YSLEER. Profiled with immunoSEQ multiplex PCR; TCRdb holds only in-frame clones, not every one. This sample has roughly 35,000 clones; roughly 85% occur once, and the top ten carry about 15%. The sequence came from a human donor with acute or convalescent COVID-19. The donor label of this sample is uncertain. The sequencing input was peripheral blood. The rearrangement links TRBV4-3 to TRBJ2-1; 10 bases map to TRBD1. The CDR3: CASSQMTGGGNEQFF. CDR3 bases: TGCGCCAGCAGCCAAATGACAGGGGGCGGTAATGAGCAGTTCTTC.